These T cell receptor beta chains were read from a single sample in a study of blood T cell repertoires in COVID-19. Generated by immunoSEQ multiplex PCR, the TCRdb table keeps only in-frame clones and is missing some. The sample holds about 100,000 clones, nearly 90% seen once. Sequenced sample: peripheral blood. Receptors were obtained from a woman aged 55-70 years with acute or convalescent COVID-19. CDR3s include the opening cysteine and the closing phenylalanine or tryptophan. A D gene is named only where the DNA matches it firmly. The size entry is marked missing in some rows and otherwise reads once, few, many or a size class.

V	size	J	D	CDR3	DNA
TRBV5-1	once	TRBJ2-2	TRBD2	CASSETSGSGGELFF	TGCGCCAGCAGCGAGACTAGCGGGAGCGGCGGGGAGCTGTTTTTT
TRBV20-1	.	TRBJ2-1	.	CSASLVGSSYNEQFF	TGCAGTGCTAGTCTGGTCGGGAGCTCCTACAATGAGCAGTTCTTC
TRBV2	.	TRBJ1-1	.	CASRDQTGNTEAFF	TGTGCCAGCAGGGACCAGACAGGGAACACTGAAGCTTTCTTT
TRBV27	.	TRBJ1-1	.	CASSFGGSTEAFF	TGTGCCAGCAGTTTCGGGGGAAGCACTGAAGCTTTCTTT
TRBV2	.	TRBJ1-1	.	CASTLQGGDTEAFF	TGTGCCAGCACTTTACAGGGTGGGGACACTGAAGCTTTCTTT
TRBV7-2	.	TRBJ2-1	.	CASSSWGSSYNEQFF	TGTGCCAGCAGCTCCTGGGGCAGCTCCTACAATGAGCAGTTCTTC
TRBV4-2	.	TRBJ1-1	.	CASSRDSANTEAFF	TGTGCCAGCAGCCGGGACTCGGCGAACACTGAAGCTTTCTTT
TRBV6-5	.	TRBJ1-1	.	CASSGGSMNTEAFF	TGTGCCAGCTCCGGGGGGTCCATGAACACTGAAGCTTTCTTT
TRBV5-1	once	TRBJ2-2	TRBD1	CASSLRSTGAGELFF	TGCGCCAGCAGCTTGCGCTCCACAGGGGCCGGGGAGCTGTTTTTT
TRBV30	.	TRBJ1-1	TRBD1	CAWSARQGANTEAFF	TGTGCCTGGAGCGCTCGACAGGGGGCGAACACTGAAGCTTTCTTT
TRBV3-1/TRBV3-2	.	TRBJ2-2	.	CASTQDVASAGELFF	TGTGCCAGCACCCAAGATGTGGCTAGCGCCGGGGAGCTGTTTTTT
TRBV9	.	TRBJ1-4	TRBD1	CASSGGTGPDEKLFF	TGTGCCAGCAGCGGAGGGACAGGGCCTGATGAAAAACTGTTTTTT
TRBV12-3/TRBV12-4	.	TRBJ2-1	.	CASSLGTINEQFF	TGTGCCAGCAGTTTAGGGACAATCAATGAGCAGTTCTTC
TRBV5-7	.	TRBJ2-4	.	CASSLGSGGCPYQYF	TGTGCCAGCAGCTTGGGGTCAGGGGGGTGCCCCTATCAGTACTTC
TRBV6-5	.	TRBJ1-1	TRBD1	CASPRQGLNTEAFF	TGTGCCAGCCCTCGACAGGGGTTGAACACTGAAGCTTTCTTT
TRBV2	.	TRBJ1-5	.	CASSEATDQPQHF	TGTGCCAGCAGTGAAGCGACTGATCAGCCCCAGCATTTT
TRBV28	.	TRBJ2-1	TRBD2	CASSSPAGGSYNEQFF	TGTGCCAGCAGTTCCCCAGCGGGAGGCTCCTACAATGAGCAGTTCTTC
TRBV21-1	.	TRBJ2-6	.	CASSKPQGDMDSGANVLTF	TGTGCCAGCAGCAAACCCCAAGGAGATATGGATTCTGGGGCCAACGTCCTGACTTTC
TRBV29-1	.	TRBJ2-3	TRBD2	CSVDGLAAPYTDTQYF	TGCAGCGTTGATGGGCTAGCGGCTCCCTACACAGATACGCAGTATTTT
TRBV14	.	TRBJ1-3	TRBD1	CASSQRGTVSSGNTIYF	TGTGCCAGCAGCCAAAGGGGGACAGTTTCCTCTGGAAACACCATATATTTT
TRBV6-5	.	TRBJ2-1	TRBD2	CASSSTSGSGGEQFF	TGTGCCAGCAGTTCTACAAGCGGGAGCGGTGGTGAGCAGTTCTTC
TRBV5-1	once	TRBJ1-1	.	CASSLSSDSLGSTEAFF	TGCGCCAGCAGCTTGTCCTCGGACAGTTTGGGGAGCACTGAAGCTTTCTTT
TRBV7-7	.	TRBJ2-5	TRBD2	CASSSLAGGPPETQYF	TGTGCTAGCAGCTCACTAGCGGGAGGGCCCCCAGAGACCCAGTACTTC
TRBV5-4	.	TRBJ1-2	TRBD1	CASSPRADRGRDGYTF	TGTGCCAGCAGCCCGCGGGCGGACAGGGGGCGGGATGGCTACACCTTC
TRBV24-1	few	TRBJ2-1	TRBD1	CATSEPFGTGNNEQFF	TGTGCCACCAGTGAACCATTCGGGACAGGGAACAATGAGCAGTTCTTC
TRBV30	.	TRBJ1-1	.	CAWSPGGPRTNTEAFF	TGTGCCTGGAGCCCCGGAGGGCCCAGAACGAACACTGAAGCTTTCTTT
TRBV3-1/TRBV3-2	.	TRBJ2-1	TRBD1	CASTSFGGQGYNEQFF	TGTGCCAGCACCTCCTTTGGGGGACAGGGATACAATGAGCAGTTCTTC
TRBV18	.	TRBJ1-5	.	CASSPLPSGAGRQPQHF	TGTGCCAGCTCACCACTTCCTAGTGGTGCGGGGAGGCAGCCCCAGCATTTT
TRBV12-3/TRBV12-4	.	TRBJ1-2	.	CASSSTPNYGYTF	TGTGCCAGCAGTTCGACACCTAACTATGGCTACACCTTC
TRBV15	.	TRBJ2-1	TRBD2	CATSRGSGSYNEQFF	TGTGCCACCAGCAGAGGTAGCGGGAGTTACAATGAGCAGTTCTTC
TRBV27	.	TRBJ1-6	.	CASSPGLYLPNSPLHF	TGTGCCAGCAGCCCAGGTCTTTACCTTCCAAATTCACCCCTCCACTTT
TRBV5-1	.	TRBJ1-5	.	CASKWGPDQPQHF	TGCGCCAGCAAGTGGGGGCCCGATCAGCCCCAGCATTTT
TRBV6-5	.	TRBJ1-6	TRBD1	CASSYRGQGSSPLHF	TGTGCCAGCAGTTACCGTGGACAGGGTAGTTCACCCCTCCACTTT
TRBV9	.	TRBJ1-1	.	CASSVGNRMNTEAFF	TGTGCCAGCAGCGTAGGAAACAGGATGAACACTGAAGCTTTCTTT
TRBV19	.	TRBJ1-2	.	CASSFRANYGYTF	TGTGCCAGTAGCTTCAGGGCTAACTATGGCTACACCTTC
TRBV11-3	few	TRBJ2-1	.	CASSLGPVNEQFF	TGTGCCAGCAGCTTAGGCCCGGTTAATGAGCAGTTCTTC
TRBV12-3/TRBV12-4	.	TRBJ1-2	TRBD1	CASSLDRGYGYTF	TGTGCCAGCAGTTTAGACAGGGGCTATGGCTACACCTTC
TRBV9	.	TRBJ1-6	TRBD1	CASSSQGTGGSPLHF	TGTGCCAGCAGCTCCCAAGGGACAGGGGGCTCACCCCTCCACTTT
TRBV5-1	.	TRBJ1-6	TRBD1	CASSLGGTAVSGSPLHF	TGCGCCAGCAGCTTGGGAGGGACAGCCGTCTCTGGGTCACCCCTCCACTTT
TRBV18	.	TRBJ2-5	TRBD1	CASSPRTGGEETQYF	TGTGCCAGCTCACCAAGGACAGGGGGAGAAGAGACCCAGTACTTC
TRBV7-2	.	TRBJ2-7	TRBD2	CASSLLAGGLEQYF	TGTGCCAGCAGCCTCCTAGCGGGAGGCCTGGAGCAGTACTTC
TRBV6-1	.	TRBJ1-2	TRBD1	CASSEAPGQGYSGYTF	TGTGCCAGCAGTGAAGCACCGGGACAGGGGTACTCTGGCTACACCTTC
TRBV7-9	.	TRBJ2-5	TRBD2	CASTQNSGSQETQYF	TGTGCCAGCACCCAAAACAGCGGGAGTCAAGAGACCCAGTACTTC
TRBV10-3	once	TRBJ1-1	.	CAISMNTEAFF	TGTGCCATCAGCATGAACACTGAAGCTTTCTTT
TRBV19	.	TRBJ2-3	TRBD2	CASSIDGRGGPDTQYF	TGTGCCAGTAGTATAGACGGGAGGGGAGGCCCAGATACGCAGTATTTT
TRBV7-2	.	TRBJ2-3	.	CASSLRGADTQYF	TGTGCCAGCAGCTTACGAGGAGCAGATACGCAGTATTTT
TRBV9	once	TRBJ1-6	.	CASSAGQKNSPLHF	TGTGCCAGCAGCGCCGGACAGAAGAATTCACCCCTCCACTTT